This note documents a single T cell receptor (beta chain) sequence. Its cognate antigen is unknown. Constant-segment-primed 5'RACE gave TCR alpha and TCR beta cDNA libraries with sample barcodes and UMIs. In TCRdb, the 5' RACE reads were re-called with MiXCR into one record per CDR3 protein. The table has around 340,000 distinct CDR3 sequences, approximately 15% seen once. The CDR3 runs to 17 residues. J lost 4 bases, V lost 7 bases, and 16 bases had no gene match. CDR1 is SGHTA and CDR2 is FQGNSA in the germline V gene. These data are taken from a study of T-cell memory formation after mild COVID-19. Looking at the study overall: There were largely donor-specific TCR clusters.

Study-level results: Shrinking CD4+ clones were chiefly CM and EM; CD8+ ones were chiefly EMRA.

This clonotype was obtained from a man between 18 and 29 years old who had mild COVID-19 (a few samples of this study predate the infection). Cell type and time point are not known. V is TRBV7-2 and J is TRBJ2-3, with 8 bases fitting TRBD2. The sequencing sample was made of PBMCs or a T cell subset sorted from them (not recorded which). The CDR3 region has the DNA TGTGCCAGCACCGTGTGGGGCGGGGGGACGGGGGCAGATACGCAGTATTTT. Encoded protein: CASTVWGGGTGADTQYF.